The clone carrying this T cell receptor beta chain was recorded at least ten times. Its antigen is currently unknown. The CDR3 extends 3 residues past the end of the read, so its final part is completed from the germline J gene. TCRdb's copy holds only in-frame clones and misses some; the assay was immunoSEQ multiplex PCR. Singletons are absent from the sample, which has about 81,000 clones. The CDR3 consists of 12 residues. V lost 5 bases, J lost 6 bases, and 10 bases lay in between. This sample was included in a study of T cell clonality in common variable immunodeficiency. Study findings and constraints: Fewer TCRbeta clones were shared among CVID subjects than controls.

V is TRBV12-3 or TRBV12-4 and J is TRBJ1-1; D possibly corresponds to TRBD1 (5 bases). The sequenced material came from peripheral blood mononuclear cells. The receptor was isolated from a person between 18 and 69 years old in good health. The CDR3 is CASSRGRAEAFF. The CDR3 DNA, read in part, is TGTGCCAGCAGTAGGGGTAGGGCTGAA.